The present TCR beta chain was sequenced within a study of cytomegalovirus exposure and HLA in healthy donors. The CDR3 totals 15 residues. With V trimmed by 0 bases and J by 5 bases, 7 bases remained unmatched. Use of 60 Vbeta and 13 Jbeta primers characterized the PCR. Sequencing was performed with immunoSEQ multiplex PCR; in TCRdb, only in-frame clones are kept and a portion is missing. The repertoire holds approximately 100,000 clones, nearly 70% seen once, with approximately 5.5% in the top ten. V is TRBV23-1 and J is TRBJ2-7, with TRBD2 matching over 7 bases. TRBV23-1 is annotated as an ORF whose role is uncertain. The receptor was isolated from a woman between 65 and 79 years old in good health and CMV-seropositive. The sample taken for sequencing was PBMCs. In DNA, the CDR3 is TGCGCCAGCAGTCAATCGAGGCAGCGGGAAAACGAGCAGTACTTC. It yields the protein CASSQSRQRENEQYF.